This T cell receptor beta chain was found in a study of blood T cell repertoires in COVID-19. Original processing methods: Researchers report that nucleated cell counts were estimated from reference gene primer amplification. TCRdb keeps only in-frame clones here, not all; method: immunoSEQ multiplex PCR. The V and J calls and clone size come from that table; D and trimming were worked out from the DNA. The sample lists 150,000 to 200,000 clones, roughly 86% occurring once. The CDR3 has 16 residues. Germline V gene data show CDR1 as KGHSH and CDR2 as LQKENI. V dropped 2 bases and J dropped 10; count of bases not matched to a gene: 13.

Source material: peripheral blood. This TCR was sampled from a man aged 40-50 years who had recovered from COVID-19. This chain joins TRBV18 and TRBJ2-7; TRBD2 aligns across 11 bases. CDR3 sequence (DNA): TGTGCCAGCTCACCAAAACGCGCTAGCGGGAGGAGTGATCAGTACTTC. Translated: CASSPKRASGRSDQYF.